This TCR beta chain was profiled in a study of PD-L1 blockade in urothelial cancer. Looking at the study overall: The study recovered a median of around 140,000 T cells per blood sample. Study conclusions and caveats: Better progression-free and overall survival followed lower pretreatment blood clonality.

Data came from immunoSEQ multiplex PCR; TCRdb stores just in-frame clones and leaves some out. The sample holds fewer than 100,000 clones, around four fifths seen once. About this clone: The antigen remains undetermined.

Regarding time point: pretreatment peripheral blood. The input for sequencing was PBMCs, taken around atezolizumab (anti-PD-L1) treatment. The source is a man aged 35 to 55 with urothelial cancer.

CDR3 protein: CASSTGTYETDTQYF. In DNA form, the CDR3 reads TGTGCCAGCAGCACCGGGACATACGAGACAGATACGCAGTATTTT. This chain links TRBV5-4 with TRBJ2-3, with D perhaps matching TRBD1 (6 bases). The V gene lost 4 bases and the J gene lost 3 bases, with 15 bases spanning the gap. CDR3 length: 15 residues. The germline CDR1 and CDR2 sequences are SGHNT and YYREEE (reference sequence).